This TCR beta chain was captured in a study of OX40 agonist ivuxolimab in advanced cancers. Study observations and caveats: Some of the lowest clonal expansion was seen in partial responders at 0.1-3.0 mg/kg. No determination was made of the antigen specificity of the expanded peripheral T cells.

In the case of this clone: Its matching antigen is unknown.

Blood got drawn at baseline, again on cycle 4 day 1, and then on cycle 7 day 1. The repertoire was sequenced with immunoSEQ multiplex PCR; TCRdb's copy has only in-frame clones and lacks some. The sample yields 20,000 to 30,000 clones, 75% to 90% seen once. The CDR3 consists of 12 residues. From germline, CDR1 is SEHNR and CDR2 FQNEAQ (reference sequence). Germline trimming cut 3 bases from V and 10 bases from J; bases unmatched to any gene: 3. The sequencing here drew on CD4+ or CD8+ T cells sorted from blood, taken in a trial of the OX40 agonist ivuxolimab. The sequence was obtained from an adult with an advanced solid tumor such as melanoma, head and neck, liver or kidney cancer. The genes are TRBV7-9 and TRBJ1-2, with 9 bases aligning to TRBD1. CDR3 sequence reads: CASSLDRGIYTF. The CDR3 DNA reads TGTGCCAGCAGCTTGGACAGGGGAATCTACACCTTC.